The 10 T cell receptor beta chains reported below all come from one sample, sequenced in a study of T cells after yellow fever vaccination. TCRdb ran MiXCR on the 5' RACE reads and lists one entry per CDR3 protein. The sample records about 320,000 distinct CDR3 sequences, around 12% being singletons. This material consisted of CD4+ T cells sorted from PBMCs, taken 15 days after the yellow fever booster vaccination. All receptors come from a man between 18 and 35 years old who received the YFV17D yellow fever vaccine.

In this sample, this clonotype turned up a few times. The CDR3 sequence: CASSQDMGGTAFF. Here the CDR3 DNA reads TGCGCCAGCAGCCAAGATATGGGGGGAACGGCTTTCTTT. The J gene is TRBJ1-1, the V gene TRBV4-1; D possibly corresponds to TRBD1 (5 bases). This CDR3 is built from 13 residues. In germline, CDR1 is MGHRA, CDR2 YSYEKL. V lost 0 bases to trimming and J lost 11 bases, with 13 bases between them.

This clonotype was detected many times. The DNA of the CDR3 is TGTGCCTGGGGGAGGAGCTCCTATAATTCACCCCTCCACTTT. This codes for CAWGRSSYNSPLHF. This rearrangement joins TRBV30 to TRBJ1-6; D is unclear. The CDR3 loop spans 14 amino acids. Between the trimmed V and J ends, which lost 5 bases and 0 bases, there was a span of 8 bases. Germline V gene sequence: CDR1 GTSNPN, CDR2 SVGIG (reference sequence).

This clonotype showed up just a few times. DNA of the CDR3: TGTGCCATCAGTGACGGGAACTATGGCTACACCTTC. Translation gives CAISDGNYGYTF. The rearrangement links TRBV10-3 to TRBJ1-2; D is unresolved. The CDR3 totals 12 residues. Trimming took off 3 bases at V and 2 bases at J, with 4 bases between the two ends. The germline V gene encodes CDR1 ENHRY and CDR2 SYGVKD.

This clonotype has a handful of counts. V gene TRBV7-2 combines with J gene TRBJ2-5; 7 positions match TRBD1. With V trimmed by 2 bases and J by 5 bases, 8 bases remained unmatched. CDR1 is SGHTA and CDR2 is FQGNSA in the germline V gene. The CDR3 extends over 15 amino acids. The CDR3 spells CASSLPGQPRETQYF. The CDR3 DNA reads TGTGCCAGCAGCTTACCGGGACAGCCGAGGGAGACCCAGTACTTC.

The V and J genes are TRBV7-9 and TRBJ1-5; 9 bases match TRBD1. V dropped 5 bases and J dropped 2; count of bases not matched to a gene: 13. Germline V lookup: CDR1 SEHNR, CDR2 FQNEAQ (reference sequence). This CDR3 has 18 amino acids. Written as DNA, the CDR3 is TGTGCCAGCAGCCTCGGACAGGGGCGCCGGGGGGGCAATCAGCCCCAGCATTTT. Protein sequence: CASSLGQGRRGGNQPQHF.

In regard to this clonotype: At one of its ends the junction is not consistent with the germline gene, which may arise from a read error. V and J are TRBV12-3 or TRBV12-4 and TRBJ2-6; D gene unclear. CDR3 length: 15 amino acids. The CDR3 DNA is TGTGCCAGCAGTCGGACGAGCTCTGGGGACAACGTCCTGACTTTC. This translates into CASSRTSSGDNVLTF.

In this sample, this clonotype turned up a few times. The V gene is TRBV6-1, the J gene TRBJ1-2, with 7 bases fitting TRBD1. Germline-derived CDR1 and CDR2 are MNHNS and SASEGT. The ends lost 6 bases at V and 0 bases at J; junction bases unmatched: 4. This CDR3 comprises 14 residues. CDR3 region: CASSNRGPNYGYTF. The DNA of the CDR3 is TGTGCCAGCAGCAACAGGGGCCCTAACTATGGCTACACCTTC.

Many counts were recorded for this clonotype. The rearrangement joins TRBV5-1 to TRBJ2-1; 8 bases align to TRBD2. Per the germline V gene, CDR1 is SGHRS and CDR2 is YFSETQ. The CDR3 runs to 16 residues. V was pared by 1 base and J by 9 bases, with 12 bases of the junction left unmatched. The CDR3 region is CASSLRSGGAVGEQFF. The CDR3 DNA reads TGCGCCAGCAGCTTGAGGTCGGGGGGGGCCGTTGGTGAGCAGTTCTTC.

The chain recombines TRBV24-1 with TRBJ2-5, with D perhaps matching TRBD1 (6 bases). Trimming took 7 bases from V and 3 from J, leaving 11 bases between them. This CDR3 is 13 amino acids long. Germline V gene lookup returns CDR1 KGHDR and CDR2 SFDVKD. DNA for the CDR3: TGTGCCACCAGCTCAAGACAGGAAGAGACCCAGTACTTC. Amino acid sequence: CATSSRQEETQYF.

The genes are TRBV21-1 and TRBJ2-1. TRBV21-1 is flagged as a pseudogene. The CDR3 sequence is 12 residues long. The chain's CDR3 is CASSIISDEQFF. The DNA of the CDR3 is TGTGCCAGCAGCATAATATCCGATGAGCAGTTCTTC.